This TCR beta chain was identified in a study of cytomegalovirus exposure and HLA in healthy donors. General study findings and limits: A later analysis found common viral pathogens apparently linked to several of the most significant clusters. It was in a later analysis that TCR association rates were seen to vary by HLA locus, highest for DRB1 and lowest for HLA-C.

The V gene end was trimmed by 2 bases and the J gene end by 0 bases; junction bases not matched to a gene: 0. This CDR3 is 15 amino acids long. The germline CDR1 and CDR2 sequences are SGHDT and YYEEEE. The PCR used 60 Vbeta and 13 Jbeta primers. The table came from immunoSEQ multiplex PCR; TCRdb's copy has only in-frame clones and leaves some out. Of 210,000 or so clones listed, around four fifths are singletons. Of note for this clone: Its antigen is still unknown.

The TCR was taken from a woman between 40 and 55 years old in good health and CMV-seronegative. The V gene is TRBV5-6, the J gene TRBJ2-3, with TRBD2 matching 10 bases. What was sequenced was PBMCs. The CDR3 loop reads CASSLLAGSTDTQYF. CDR3 nucleotides: TGTGCCAGCAGCTTACTAGCGGGGAGCACAGATACGCAGTATTTT.